The 29 T cell receptor beta chains given below trace back to one sample, sequenced in a study of T-cell reconstitution after alpha-beta-depleted transplantation in children. Preparing the TCRbeta library involved the use of unique molecular identifiers. TCRdb reanalysed the PCR reads using MiXCR and keeps one entry per CDR3 protein. The top ten hold approximately 55% of the sample, which has tens of thousands of distinct CDR3 sequences, 18% seen once. The sample in question was PBMCs, mostly from graft donor cells, obtained 360 days after TCRalphabeta/CD19-depleted stem cell transplant. These receptors were collected from a male patient under 10 years old who had a stem cell transplant for acute lymphoblastic leukemia, so the T cells may come from the graft donor.

This clonotype has just a few counts. The CDR3 protein is CASTPPGLAGSTDTQYF. DNA for the CDR3: TGTGCCAGCACCCCGCCGGGACTAGCGGGAAGCACAGATACGCAGTATTTT. The J gene is TRBJ2-3, the V gene TRBV12-3 or TRBV12-4; TRBD2 matches at 13 bases. After removal of 7 bases from V and 0 bases from J, the junction contained 7 bases not matched to a gene. This CDR3 has 17 amino acids.

V gene TRBV11-3 combines with J gene TRBJ2-1; D ambiguous. This CDR3 is 14 amino acids long. Trimming removed 4 bases at V and 10 bases at J, with 17 bases between. CDR1 and CDR2 (germline): SGHNT, YENEEA. CDR3 coding DNA: TGTGCCAGCAGCTCCCCCCCTACCCGTCGGGAGCAGTTCTTC. The encoded protein is CASSSPPTRREQFF.

This clonotype was seen at least ten times. The chain is built from TRBV6-1 and TRBJ2-1; tentatively, D is TRBD2 (6 bases). CDR1 is MNHNS, CDR2 SASEGT, per germline. Between the trimmed V and J ends, which lost 3 bases and 2 bases, there was a span of 11 bases. The CDR3 contains 15 residues. The DNA for the CDR3 is TGTGCCAGCAGTGAGTCGGGAGAACCCTACAATGAGCAGTTCTTC. Translating it yields CASSESGEPYNEQFF.

This clonotype has ten or more counts. The V call is TRBV12-3 or TRBV12-4, the J call TRBJ2-2; D tentatively fits TRBD1 or TRBD2 (5 bases each). Between the trimmed V and J ends, which lost 6 bases and 1 base, there was a span of 12 bases. The length of the CDR3 is 15 residues. This CDR3 is CASSRGRLNTGELFF. The CDR3 bases are TGTGCCAGCAGCCGGGGACGGCTGAACACCGGGGAGCTGTTTTTT.

This clonotype was observed many times. J is TRBJ2-1 and V is TRBV12-3 or TRBV12-4; tentatively, D is TRBD1 or TRBD2 (5 bases each). V gave up 5 bases and J gave up 4 bases, with 15 bases separating them. The CDR3 covers 15 residues. CDR3: CASSLGELGYNEQFF. In DNA, the CDR3 is TGTGCCAGCAGTCTGGGGGAGCTCGGTTACAATGAGCAGTTCTTC.

This clonotype was seen at least ten times. The rearrangement links TRBV5-1 to TRBJ2-6; TRBD2 aligns across 11 bases. Per the germline V gene, CDR1 is SGHRS and CDR2 is YFSETQ. The CDR3 runs 18 residues. V shed 3 bases, J shed 1 base, and the junction held 6 bases outside the gene matches. Here the CDR3 reads CASSWGLAVISGANVLTF. The DNA of the CDR3 is TGCGCCAGCAGCTGGGGACTAGCGGTTATATCTGGGGCCAACGTCCTGACTTTC.

V usage is TRBV10-3 and J usage is TRBJ2-1, with D perhaps TRBD2 (6 bases). Trimming removed 6 bases from V and 4 bases from J, with 10 bases in between. CDR1 and CDR2 from the germline V gene are ENHRY and SYGVKD. The CDR3 consists of 13 residues. CDR3 sequence (DNA): TGTGCCATCAGGGGGACTCTGTACAATGAGCAGTTCTTC. Its translation is CAIRGTLYNEQFF.

V usage is TRBV5-1 and J usage is TRBJ1-2; tentative D call: TRBD1 (5 bases). The germline V gene has CDR1 SGHRS and CDR2 YFSETQ. Trimming cost V 0 bases and J 2 bases, with 11 bases left between them. This CDR3 has 15 amino acids. In DNA, the CDR3 is TGCGCCAGCAGCTTGGCCACGGGACTCAACTATGGCTACACCTTC. Translated, it gives CASSLATGLNYGYTF.

A few counts support this clonotype. The V gene is TRBV12-3 or TRBV12-4, the J gene TRBJ1-1; D possibly corresponds to TRBD1 (5 bases). This CDR3 has 13 residues. V was shortened by 6 bases and J by 1 base, with 9 bases between the two germline ends. The CDR3 DNA is TGTGCCAGCAGAGTCGGGGCGAACACTGAAGCTTTCTTT. Protein sequence: CASRVGANTEAFF.

The chain recombines TRBV24-1 with TRBJ2-5, with D possibly matching TRBD1 (5 bases). From germline, CDR1 is KGHDR and CDR2 SFDVKD. The CDR3 length is 16 residues. Deletions cut 1 base from V and 5 bases from J, with 16 bases between. The CDR3 nucleotides read TGTGCCACCAGTGATTTTGGGGCAGGGCTCCGGGAGACCCAGTACTTC. This translates into CATSDFGAGLRETQYF.

This clonotype was picked up a small number of times. The chain couples TRBV24-1 to TRBJ1-1; D possibly corresponds to TRBD1 (6 bases). This CDR3 contains 15 residues. CDR1 and CDR2 (germline): KGHDR, SFDVKD. Trimming removed 3 bases from V and 4 bases from J, with 14 bases in between. CDR3 coding DNA: TGTGCCACCAGTGATACAACAGGGCGCGGCACTGAAGCTTTCTTT. Amino acids: CATSDTTGRGTEAFF.

V is TRBV19 and J is TRBJ2-3; 7 nucleotides line up with TRBD2. The CDR3 length is 14 residues. V trimming: 6 bases; J trimming: 4 bases; junction bases outside the gene matches: 7. CDR1 and CDR2 from the germline V gene are LNHDA and SQIVND (reference sequence). The CDR3 protein is CASRRAGAPDTQYF. The CDR3 DNA follows: TGTGCCAGTAGGAGGGCGGGAGCACCAGATACGCAGTATTTT.

The V and J genes are TRBV15 and TRBJ2-1, with TRBD1 as a possible D gene (5 bases). The CDR3 consists of 19 residues. Germline V gene sequence: CDR1 LNHNV, CDR2 YYDKDF (reference sequence). The V gene lost 1 base and the J gene lost 0 bases, with 19 bases spanning the gap. The CDR3 region has the DNA TGTGCCACCAGCAGAGCCTCCGAGTGGGGCCCAAGCTCCTACAATGAGCAGTTCTTC. Translation: CATSRASEWGPSSYNEQFF.

This clonotype was detected a few times. V and J are TRBV7-2 and TRBJ2-3; the D is unclear. CDR3 size: 15 residues. Between the trimmed V and J ends, which lost 0 bases and 1 base, there was a span of 8 bases. CDR1 and CDR2 from the germline V gene are SGHTA and FQGNSA. CDR3 sequence reads: CASSLAGSGTDTQYF. DNA for the CDR3: TGTGCCAGCAGCTTAGCAGGCTCGGGCACAGATACGCAGTATTTT.

In this sample, this clonotype turned up many times. The chain is built from TRBV29-1 and TRBJ2-2; D might be TRBD2 (5 bases). V lost 4 bases and J 5 bases, leaving 11 bases between the germline ends. The CDR3 covers 13 residues. Germline V gives CDR1 SQVTM, CDR2 ANQGSEA. The CDR3 sequence is CSVAGVGTGELFF. CDR3 in DNA: TGCAGCGTTGCCGGGGTAGGAACCGGGGAGCTGTTTTTT.

Many counts were recorded for this clonotype. The chain joins TRBV20-1 to TRBJ1-1, with a tentative D call TRBD1 (6 bases). V lost 5 bases and J 1 base, leaving 26 bases between the germline ends. The germline V gene encodes CDR1 DFQATT and CDR2 SNEGSKA (reference sequence). The CDR3 contains 18 residues. DNA of the CDR3: TGCAGTGCTTGCGAATCCTACAGGGTTGGGATCGAGAACACTGAAGCTTTCTTT. It specifies CSACESYRVGIENTEAFF.

This clonotype came up a few times. The genes are TRBV29-1 and TRBJ1-1; D is unresolved. The CDR3 totals 11 residues. The V end lost 1 base, the J end lost 1 base, and 1 base lay between the germline ends. CDR1 and CDR2 from the germline V gene are SQVTM and ANQGSEA. CDR3 protein: CSVEGNTEAFF. The CDR3 coding sequence is TGCAGCGTTGAAGGGAACACTGAAGCTTTCTTT.

This clonotype was seen a handful of times. The chain uses TRBV20-1 and TRBJ1-1, with a weak D call TRBD1 (6 bases). The CDR3 has 14 residues. Trimming removed 3 bases at V and 4 bases at J, with 15 bases between. The V gene's germline CDR1 is DFQATT and CDR2 SNEGSKA (reference sequence). The CDR3 loop reads CSARSWGAGTEAFF. CDR3 in DNA: TGCAGTGCTAGGTCATGGGGGGCTGGCACTGAAGCTTTCTTT.

There are a few counts of this clonotype. This chain connects TRBV7-2 to TRBJ2-7, with 7 bases fitting TRBD2. The CDR3 length is 16 residues. V was pared by 1 base and J by 4 bases, with 10 bases of the junction left unmatched. From germline, CDR1 is SGHTA and CDR2 FQGNSA. The CDR3 sequence: CASSLDRASGPYEQYF. CDR3 DNA sequence: TGTGCCAGCAGCTTAGATAGGGCTAGCGGACCTTACGAGCAGTACTTC.

The chain is built from TRBV12-1 and TRBJ2-2. TRBV12-1 is noted as a pseudogene. This CDR3 has 14 residues. CDR3 DNA sequence: TGTGCCATCAGCTTTGGGCTCTACACCGGGGAGCTGTTTTTT. This sequence encodes CAISFGLYTGELFF.

This clonotype was recorded many times. The chain uses TRBV2 and TRBJ2-5, with 15 bases lining up with TRBD2. Trimming cost V 7 bases and J 2 bases; bases outside gene matches: 5. The CDR3 consists of 16 residues. Germline assignment: CDR1 SNHLY and CDR2 FYNNEI. The CDR3: CASKDGLAGGQETQYF. As DNA, the CDR3 is TGTGCCAGCAAGGACGGACTAGCGGGAGGGCAAGAGACCCAGTACTTC.

This clonotype was detected many times. The rearrangement uses TRBV5-1 and TRBJ2-1; 7 bases are a match to TRBD2. Per germline, CDR1 SGHRS and CDR2 YFSETQ. V was pared by 3 bases and J by 0 bases, with 6 bases of the junction left unmatched. CDR3 length: 16 amino acids. The CDR3 sequence is CASSSLGGSSYNEQFF. The CDR3 nucleotides read TGCGCCAGCAGCTCCCTGGGGGGGAGCTCCTACAATGAGCAGTTCTTC.

The V gene is TRBV7-2, the J gene TRBJ2-2, with 8 bases lining up with TRBD2. With 4 bases clipped from V and 3 bases from J, the junction kept 10 bases outside the gene matches. This CDR3 is 17 amino acids long. From germline, CDR1 is SGHTA and CDR2 FQGNSA. The CDR3 here is CASSYFGASGYTGELFF. CDR3 nucleotide sequence: TGTGCCAGCAGCTACTTTGGGGCTAGCGGGTACACCGGGGAGCTGTTTTTT.

The rearrangement uses TRBV25-1 and TRBJ2-7; unclear D gene. Trimming pared 3 bases from V and 4 bases from J, leaving 4 bases between. This CDR3 contains 11 residues. Germline CDR1 reads MGHDK; CDR2 reads SYGVNS. The CDR3 protein is CASSERYEQYF. The CDR3 DNA reads as TGTGCCAGCAGTGAGAGGTACGAGCAGTACTTC.

The V gene is TRBV7-6, the J gene TRBJ1-2; weak D call: TRBD1 (5 bases). There are 13 residues in the CDR3. With 5 bases removed from V and 8 bases from J, the gap between germline ends came to 15 bases. In germline, CDR1 is SGHVS, CDR2 FNYEAQ. The CDR3 region has the DNA TGTGCCAGCAGCAGATGGGGCAGGGACGGCTACACCTTC. It is translated as CASSRWGRDGYTF.

The chain recombines TRBV24-1 with TRBJ2-5; TRBD1 matches 7 bases. The J segment lost 4 bases and the V segment lost 7 bases, leaving 8 bases of the junction unmatched. The CDR3 extends over 14 amino acids. Germline CDR1 reads KGHDR; CDR2 reads SFDVKD. The CDR3 loop is CATSRTGVGETQYF. CDR3 coding DNA: TGTGCCACCAGCCGGACAGGAGTGGGAGAGACCCAGTACTTC.

This clonotype was counted many times. This chain joins TRBV10-3 and TRBJ2-1; D remains unclear. The V gene lost 1 base and the J gene lost 5 bases, with 9 bases spanning the gap. The length of the CDR3 is 14 residues. Germline CDR1 and CDR2: ENHRY and SYGVKD. The CDR3, as DNA: TGTGCCATCAGTGAGTTGAGGCTCCACAATGAGCAGTTCTTC. This codes for CAISELRLHNEQFF.

This clonotype was seen ten or more times. The chain employs TRBV4-2 and TRBJ1-2, with 7 bases identical to TRBD1. From germline, CDR1 is LGHNA and CDR2 YNFKEQ. CDR3 size: 15 residues. V gave up 4 bases and J gave up 2 bases; unmatched junction bases: 7. The CDR3 is CASSRQTGNNYGYTF. The CDR3 DNA follows: TGTGCCAGCAGCCGCCAGACAGGGAACAACTATGGCTACACCTTC.

This clonotype was counted only a few times. The chain has TRBV5-1 and TRBJ1-1; 7 nucleotides align to TRBD1. Germline V gene data show CDR1 as SGHRS and CDR2 as YFSETQ. The CDR3 contains 14 residues. The trim removed 2 bases at V and 2 bases at J, leaving 3 bases unmatched. CDR3 amino acids: CASSFNRGNTEAFF. The CDR3 region has the DNA TGCGCCAGCAGCTTCAACAGGGGAAACACTGAAGCTTTCTTT.